The subject of this entry is one T cell receptor beta chain. Antigen: not known. The sample is drawn from a study of T-cell memory formation after mild COVID-19. As for the study in general: Largely donor-specific TCR clusters were found.

Via MiXCR, TCRdb re-called the 5' RACE reads, giving one row per CDR3 protein. The sample includes under 600,000 distinct CDR3 sequences, roughly a fifth of them seen just once. Overall study findings and caveats: Among clones peaking at day 37 in the second wave, SARS-CoV-2 specificity remained unconfirmed. Clones contracting over day 15 to 85 were CD4/CD8 balanced, with later expanders leaning CD4+. Researchers report contracting CD4+ clones mostly in CM and EM, with CD8+ clones in EMRA.

Sequencing was done on a sample of PBMCs or a T cell subset sorted from them (not recorded which). The sequence derives from an adult woman who had mild COVID-19 (a few samples of this study predate the infection). Cell type and time point are not known.

The CDR3 sequence is CATRTPQARSYNEQFF. CDR3 DNA sequence: TGTGCCACTCGAACCCCTCAGGCACGCTCCTACAATGAGCAGTTCTTC. The rearrangement links TRBV27 to TRBJ2-1; D remains ambiguous. This CDR3 is 16 amino acids long. Germline values: CDR1 MNHEY, CDR2 SMNVEV (reference sequence). V lost 10 bases and J 0 bases, leaving 19 bases between the germline ends.